The sequence of this T cell receptor beta chain was determined in a study of blood T cell repertoires in COVID-19. Background on the study: Material from acute and convalescent COVID-19 was sourced from the United States, Italy and Spain. PBMCs, B-cell-depleted T cells, or T cells provided the cDNA or gDNA that made up the material.

In the study's own analysis: Nucleated cell number was recorded as an estimate derived from reference gene primer amplification. The data were produced by immunoSEQ multiplex PCR, yet TCRdb's version contains in-frame clones alone and is incomplete. For V, J and clone size, that table is used; D and trimming come from the DNA. The profile shows fewer than 400,000 clones, more than 85% of them singletons. The sample comprised peripheral blood. The clonotype originates from a human donor in a cohort sampled during active COVID-19.

The CDR3 DNA sequence: TGTGCCAGCAGCCACCCGAGCACCGGGGAGCTGTTTTTT. This gives the protein CASSHPSTGELFF. The chain carries TRBV7-2 and TRBJ2-2; D not certain. The V end lost 5 bases, the J end lost 4 bases, and 8 bases lay between the germline ends. CDR1 is SGHTA and CDR2 is FQGNSA in the germline V gene. CDR3 length equals 13 residues.